This TCR beta chain was sequenced during a study of Graves' ophthalmopathy and Graves' hyperthyroidism. The authors amplified TCR beta CDR3 regions, and they did so from RNA transcripts for repertoire sequencing. HTBI-primed RT-PCR formed the first round, and a multiplex PCR formed the second. TCRdb re-analysed the multiplex PCR reads in MiXCR, keeping a single row per CDR3 protein. The sample has almost 750,000 distinct CDR3 sequences, 40% seen once. V shed 10 bases and J shed 7 bases, with 8 bases lying between them. In germline, CDR1 is ENHRY, CDR2 SYGVKD. There are 10 residues in the CDR3. The source is an adult man with Graves' ophthalmopathy. The rearrangement uses TRBV10-3 and TRBJ1-5; D unresolved. The material sequenced was peripheral blood. CDR3 protein: CASGLQPQHF. The CDR3 DNA is TGTGCCAGCGGCCTGCAGCCCCAGCATTTT.